This passage covers 29 T cell receptor beta chains from one sample sequenced in a study of neurological immune-mediated disorders. From the 5' RACE reads, TCRdb called clonotypes with MiXCR, one entry per CDR3 protein. The sample comprises more than 45,000 distinct CDR3 sequences, around 3.1% of which are singletons, and around 5.6% rests with the top ten. Sequenced sample: PBMCs. Receptors originate from a man aged 35-49 years with multiple sclerosis.

This clonotype showed up many times. The rearrangement joins TRBV5-1 to TRBJ2-6; TRBD1 matches at 9 bases. V was pared by 2 bases and J by 4 bases, with 13 bases of the junction left unmatched. The CDR3 is 19 amino acids. Germline V gene data show CDR1 as SGHRS and CDR2 as YFSETQ. CDR3 residues: CASSLGWKQGASGANVLTF. As DNA, the CDR3 is TGCGCCAGCAGCTTAGGATGGAAACAGGGGGCGAGCGGGGCCAACGTCCTGACTTTC.

This clonotype was observed at least ten times. This chain connects TRBV9 to TRBJ1-3; no clear D gene. Deletions cut 4 bases from V and 0 bases from J, with 8 bases between. CDR1 and CDR2 from the germline V gene are SGDLS and YYNGEE. The CDR3 totals 14 residues. The DNA of the CDR3 is TGTGCCAGCAGCTTCCGGAACTCTGGAAACACCATATATTTT. This translates into CASSFRNSGNTIYF.

This clonotype has ten or more counts. The rearrangement joins TRBV11-2 to TRBJ2-5; D may be TRBD2 (5 bases). V gave up 8 bases and J gave up 5 bases, with 18 bases separating them. The germline gives CDR1 SGHAT, CDR2 FQNNGV. The CDR3 sequence is 14 residues long. The CDR3 sequence is CASAFWPGGETQYF. CDR3 DNA: TGTGCCAGCGCCTTTTGGCCCGGCGGGGAGACCCAGTACTTC. The entire variable domain, with the rest obtained from reference TRBV11-2 and TRBJ2-5, is as follows: EAGVAQSPRYKIIEKRQSVAFWCNPISGHATLYWYQQILGQGPKLLIQFQNNGVVDDSQLPKDRFSAERLKGVDSTLKIQPAKLEDSAVYLCASAFWPGGETQYFGPGTRLLVL.

This clonotype showed up many times. V usage is TRBV6-1 and J usage is TRBJ2-1, with TRBD2 identical over 13 bases. V dropped 6 bases and J dropped 8; count of bases not matched to a gene: 7. Germline values: CDR1 MNHNS, CDR2 SASEGT. This CDR3 has 15 residues. Here the CDR3 reads CASSPTSGGAHEQFF. The CDR3, as DNA: TGTGCCAGCAGCCCCACTAGCGGGGGGGCGCATGAGCAGTTCTTC.

In this sample, this clonotype turned up many times. The rearrangement links TRBV20-1 to TRBJ1-5; TRBD1 is a possible D gene (6 bases). Between the trimmed V and J ends, which lost 5 bases and 3 bases, there was a span of 17 bases. Germline lookup yields CDR1 DFQATT and CDR2 SNEGSKA (reference sequence). The CDR3 loop spans 15 amino acids. The CDR3 reads CSAGQPDRNNQPQHF. The CDR3 DNA is TGCAGTGCTGGCCAACCGGACAGAAACAATCAGCCCCAGCATTTT.

This clonotype was recorded at least ten times. This chain links TRBV4-1 with TRBJ2-2, with 7 nucleotides matching TRBD1. V was pared by 4 bases and J by 3 bases, with 5 bases of the junction left unmatched. This CDR3 has 15 amino acids. The germline gives CDR1 MGHRA, CDR2 YSYEKL. The CDR3 DNA sequence: TGCGCCAGCAGCCTTGACAGGGTGGACACCGGGGAGCTGTTTTTT. Amino acid sequence: CASSLDRVDTGELFF.

This clonotype was detected only a few times. As DNA, the CDR3 is TGCAGCGTGTCGGCCACCGGGGAGCTGTTTTTT. It encodes CSVSATGELFF. The chain employs TRBV29-1 and TRBJ2-2; D unresolved. V was clipped by 6 bases and J by 4 bases, with 6 bases between them. CDR1 SQVTM and CDR2 ANQGSEA come from the germline V gene. The CDR3 sequence is 11 residues long.

This clonotype was counted many times. V is TRBV7-8 and J is TRBJ2-7, with D perhaps being TRBD1 or TRBD2 (6 bases each). The CDR3 spans 12 residues. Trimming left V 5 bases short and J 6 bases short, with 11 bases between. Germline loops: CDR1 SGHVS, CDR2 FQNEAQ. The chain's CDR3 is CASSKEGGEQYF. The CDR3 DNA is TGTGCCAGCAGCAAGGAGGGGGGCGAGCAGTACTTC.

Concerning this clonotype: A much bigger clone sits one base away, suggesting this may be a read error. The chain couples TRBV7-3 to TRBJ1-2; a weak D match, TRBD1 (5 bases). This CDR3 contains 14 residues. Trimming removed 6 bases from V and 2 bases from J, with 13 bases in between. CDR1 and CDR2 (germline): SGHTA, FQGTGA. The CDR3 here is CASSTGRGNYGYTF. The CDR3 nucleotides are TGTGCCAGCAGTACCGGCCGGGGGAACTATGGCTACACCTTC.

This clonotype occurred many times. The chain couples TRBV12-3 or TRBV12-4 to TRBJ1-1; D may be TRBD1 (5 bases). V was trimmed by 6 bases and J by 0 bases, leaving 26 bases between them. This CDR3 region has 19 residues. The CDR3 loop reads CASSTGPRRGMFMNTEAFF. DNA for the CDR3: TGTGCCAGCAGCACGGGACCAAGGCGGGGAATGTTCATGAACACTGAAGCTTTCTTT.

This clonotype was seen at least ten times. The junction does not match germline at one end; this may be a read error. V and J are TRBV6-1 and TRBJ1-5, with D maybe TRBD1 (6 bases). This CDR3 is built from 12 residues. CDR1 is MNHNS, CDR2 SASEGT, per germline. The CDR3 sequence is CASGGPGTPQNF. DNA for the CDR3: TGTGCCAGCGGGGGGCCCGGGACGCCCCAGAATTTT.

At least ten counts were recorded for this clonotype. The CDR3 bases are TGTGCCAGCAGCTGGGCAGGGAGAAATTCACCCCTCCACTTT. Translation gives CASSWAGRNSPLHF. This rearrangement joins TRBV12-3 or TRBV12-4 to TRBJ1-6; D possibly corresponds to TRBD1 (5 bases). CDR3 length equals 14 residues. With 6 bases removed from V and 7 bases from J, the gap between germline ends came to 13 bases.

This clonotype occurred many times. This chain joins TRBV28 and TRBJ1-6; 7 bases line up with TRBD1. The CDR3 has 14 amino acids. Germline V lookup: CDR1 MDHEN, CDR2 SYDVKM. Trimming at V came to 6 bases and at J to 6 bases, leaving 5 bases not matched to a gene. The CDR3 protein is CASSPGQSNSPLHF. The CDR3 DNA reads TGTGCCAGCAGCCCGGGACAGAGTAATTCACCCCTCCACTTT.

This clonotype was seen many times. The V gene is TRBV21-1, the J gene TRBJ2-1; the table's D call, TRBD2, has no DNA check behind it. TRBV21-1 is a recognized pseudogene. There are 12 residues in the CDR3. CDR3: CASSASLDEQFF. The CDR3 DNA reads as TGTGCCAGCAGCGCCTCCTTGGATGAGCAGTTCTTC.

This clonotype was detected ten times or more. The rearrangement uses TRBV20-1 and TRBJ1-2; no clear D gene. This CDR3 is 12 amino acids long. Germline V lookup: CDR1 DFQATT, CDR2 SNEGSKA (reference sequence). Trimming removed 0 bases at V and 7 bases at J, with 9 bases between. CDR3: CSARDGFGGYTF. CDR3 bases: TGCAGTGCTAGAGACGGGTTTGGTGGCTACACCTTC.

This clonotype was counted between two and nine times. A much larger clonotype is one base distant, so this may be a read error. The chain uses TRBV29-1 and TRBJ1-2; a weak D match, TRBD1 (6 bases). Trimming removed 6 bases at V and 5 bases at J, with 16 bases between. The length of the CDR3 is 13 residues. Germline CDR1 and CDR2: SQVTM and ANQGSEA. CDR3 sequence (DNA): TGCAGCGTAACGGAAACACAGGGTTATGGCTACACCTTC. Encoded protein: CSVTETQGYGYTF.

This clonotype was counted many times. The CDR3: CATSRDRGFGNTIYF. The CDR3 nucleotides read TGTGCCACCAGCAGAGACAGAGGGTTTGGAAACACCATATATTTT. The chain carries TRBV15 and TRBJ1-3; D ambiguous. CDR3 length: 15 residues. Germline CDR1 LNHNV, CDR2 YYDKDF (reference sequence). The V end was cut by 0 bases, the J end by 3 bases, with 9 bases between.

This clonotype was seen ten or more times. This chain joins TRBV12-3 or TRBV12-4 and TRBJ2-7, with 8 bases aligning to TRBD1. The CDR3 length is 14 residues. V lost 5 bases and J lost 2; bases outside the gene matches: 5. CDR3 loop: CASSIGQGAYEQYF. CDR3 nucleotide sequence: TGTGCCAGCAGTATAGGACAGGGTGCCTACGAGCAGTACTTC.

The table lists this clonotype with many counts. J is TRBJ1-2 and V is TRBV5-1, with 11 bases identical to TRBD1. CDR3 length: 15 residues. Germline trimming cut 2 bases from V and 6 bases from J; bases unmatched to any gene: 6. Germline CDR1 and CDR2: SGHRS and YFSETQ. This CDR3 reads CASSFWDRGGDGYTF. The CDR3 DNA is TGCGCCAGCAGCTTTTGGGACAGGGGGGGAGATGGCTACACCTTC.

In this sample, this clonotype turned up many times. The chain couples TRBV15 to TRBJ2-3; tentative D call: TRBD2 (5 bases). Trimming left V 1 base short and J 2 bases short, with 13 bases between. Per germline, CDR1 LNHNV and CDR2 YYDKDF (reference sequence). The CDR3 runs 16 residues. CDR3 residues: CATSRVETGYTDTQYF. CDR3 nucleotide sequence: TGTGCCACCAGCAGAGTTGAAACGGGGTACACAGATACGCAGTATTTT. Combining the CDR3 with reference TRBV15 and TRBJ2-3 gives the whole variable domain DAMVIQNPRYQVTQFGKPVTLSCSQTLNHNVMYWYQQKSSQAPKLLFHYYDKDFNNEADTPDNFQSRRPNTSFCFLDIRSPGLGDTAMYLCATSRVETGYTDTQYFGPGTRLTVL.

This clonotype has at least ten counts. The chain is built from TRBV6-6 and TRBJ2-5; TRBD2 matches 10 bases. Germline V gene sequence: CDR1 MNHNY, CDR2 SVGAGI (reference sequence). V lost 7 bases, J lost 4 bases, and 9 bases stayed unmatched. The CDR3 contains 15 residues. As DNA, the CDR3 is TGTGCCAGCACGGAAAGCGGGGGGGCCCGAGAGACCCAGTACTTC. Its translation: CASTESGGARETQYF.

With respect to this clonotype: With a much larger clone just one base away, this may be a read error. This chain joins TRBV7-9 and TRBJ1-1, with D tentatively TRBD1 (6 bases). CDR3 length: 15 amino acids. Germline CDR1 reads SEHNR; CDR2 reads FQNEAQ (reference sequence). V was cut by 1 base and J by 4 bases, with 13 bases left in between. CDR3 protein: CASSLVQGKSTEAFF. DNA for the CDR3: TGTGCCAGCAGCTTAGTGCAGGGGAAGAGCACTGAAGCTTTCTTT.

This clonotype appeared many times. The J gene is TRBJ2-7, the V gene TRBV28; D unclear. This CDR3 region has 15 residues. Trimming stripped 3 bases from V and 5 bases from J, with 17 bases between. Per germline, CDR1 MDHEN and CDR2 SYDVKM. The CDR3 protein is CASSFETRPPHEQYF. As DNA, the CDR3 is TGTGCCAGCAGTTTTGAAACACGGCCCCCGCACGAGCAGTACTTC.

A remark on this clonotype: One junction end does not reproduce the germline sequence, and a read error may be involved. The chain is built from TRBV6-2 or TRBV6-3 and TRBJ1-5; D is unresolved. CDR1 is MNHEY, CDR2 SVGEGT, per germline. The CDR3 has 13 amino acids. CDR3: CASREYSNQPQNF. The CDR3 DNA reads TGTGCCAGCAGAGAATATAGCAATCAGCCCCAGAATTTT.

This clonotype showed up many times. V usage is TRBV5-1 and J usage is TRBJ2-7; D unclear. V lost 1 base, J lost 1 base, and 9 bases lay in between. The CDR3 spans 14 residues. Germline V gene lookup returns CDR1 SGHRS and CDR2 YFSETQ. The CDR3 protein is CASSLLMGSYEQYF. In nucleotides, the CDR3 is TGCGCCAGCAGCTTGTTAATGGGGTCCTACGAGCAGTACTTC. The full variable domain, with the rest looked up from reference TRBV5-1 and TRBJ2-7, is KAGVTQTPRYLIKTRGQQVTLSCSPISGHRSVSWYQQTPGQGLQFLFEYFSETQRNKGNFPGRFSGRQFSNSRSEMNVSTLELGDSALYLCASSLLMGSYEQYFGPGTRLTVT.

As concerns this clonotype: This likely comes from a read error, as the CDR3 has no conserved phenylalanine or tryptophan at its end. The chain joins TRBV20-1 to TRBJ2-2, with 7 bases aligning to TRBD1. Germline assignment: CDR1 DFQATT and CDR2 SNEGSKA (reference sequence). The CDR3 runs to 16 residues. Trimming removed 3 bases from V and 2 bases from J; junction bases left unmatched: 9. The CDR3: CSASRGNRGNTGELFN. CDR3 nucleotide sequence: TGCAGTGCTAGCCGGGGAAACAGGGGTAACACCGGGGAGCTGTTTAAT.

This clonotype was recorded at least ten times. The V gene is TRBV7-2, the J gene TRBJ2-1; D tentatively reads TRBD1 or TRBD2 (5 bases each). V was trimmed by 5 bases and J by 0 bases, leaving 8 bases between them. Germline loops: CDR1 SGHTA, CDR2 FQGNSA. The CDR3 totals 14 residues. The CDR3 sequence is CASSPGSSYNEQFF. Here the CDR3 DNA reads TGTGCCAGCAGCCCAGGGAGCTCCTACAATGAGCAGTTCTTC.

This clonotype was seen at least ten times. The J gene is TRBJ2-3, the V gene TRBV7-3; 8 positions match TRBD1. Per germline, CDR1 SGHTA and CDR2 FQGTGA. This CDR3 comprises 15 residues. After removal of 5 bases from V and 1 base from J, the junction contained 5 bases not matched to a gene. DNA of the CDR3: TGTGCCAGCAGCCGCCGGGACAGGCGCACAGATACGCAGTATTTT. Protein product: CASSRRDRRTDTQYF.

This clonotype was observed many times. The rearrangement links TRBV5-1 to TRBJ2-1; the D gene is possibly TRBD2 (5 bases). Germline V gives CDR1 SGHRS, CDR2 YFSETQ. Trimming removed 4 bases from V and 2 bases from J, with 19 bases in between. The CDR3 consists of 17 residues. CDR3 DNA: TGCGCCAGCAGCCTTGGGGAGTGGGAACTCGCCTACAATGAGCAGTTCTTC. Protein: CASSLGEWELAYNEQFF.